Sequencing of this T cell receptor (beta chain) was carried out in a study of shared clonotypes between healthy human individuals. Study-level results: Limitation of the genetic and exposure-history diversity represented came from the few donors. For sorted subsets, rarefaction showed incomplete sequencing despite large depth.

A remark on this clone: Its antigen remains unidentified.

Original analysis: Owing to the provision of junction-only sequences devoid of quality scores by immunoSEQ, filtering differed. Method: immunoSEQ multiplex PCR; TCRdb's copy keeps in-frame clones and lacks some. For V, J and clone size, that table is used; D and trimming come from the DNA. The data show about 980,000 clones, about three quarters seen once. The investigators split CD4+ cells into a CD45RA+ naive subset and a CD45RA-negative memory subset. The CDR3 extends over 14 amino acids. V was trimmed by 1 base and J by 3 bases, leaving 7 bases between them. Germline CDR1 and CDR2: SGHAT and FQDESV (reference sequence).

This clonotype was sampled from a man aged 18 to 30 in good health. Input material: memory CD4+ T cells sorted from blood. Subset here: CD45RA-negative fraction. This chain uses TRBV11-1 with TRBJ2-1; D unresolved. The CDR3 protein is CASSLGYNYNEQFF. The CDR3 nucleotides read TGTGCCAGCAGCTTAGGGTACAACTACAATGAGCAGTTCTTC.